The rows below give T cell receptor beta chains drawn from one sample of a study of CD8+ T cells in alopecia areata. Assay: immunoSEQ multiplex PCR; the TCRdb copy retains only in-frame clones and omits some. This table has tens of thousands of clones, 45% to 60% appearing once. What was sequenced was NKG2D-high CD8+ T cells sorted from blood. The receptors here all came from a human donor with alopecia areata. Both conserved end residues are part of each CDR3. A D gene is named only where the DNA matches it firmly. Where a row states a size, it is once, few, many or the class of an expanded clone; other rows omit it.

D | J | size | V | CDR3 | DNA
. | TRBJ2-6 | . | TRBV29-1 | CSVEATPHSGANVLTF | TGCAGCGTTGAGGCCACCCCCCACTCTGGGGCCAACGTCCTGACTTTC
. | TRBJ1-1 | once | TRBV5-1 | CASSLSQVVNTEAFF | TGCGCCAGCAGCTTATCACAGGTTGTGAACACTGAAGCTTTCTTT
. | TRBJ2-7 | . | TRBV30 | CAWSLRGAPYEQYF | TGTGCCTGGAGCCTACGGGGGGCGCCCTACGAGCAGTACTTC
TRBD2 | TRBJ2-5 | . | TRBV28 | CASSFDLPRGAGETQYF | TGTGCCAGCAGTTTCGATCTCCCGCGGGGGGCCGGGGAGACCCAGTACTTC
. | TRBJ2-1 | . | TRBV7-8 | CASSLYSFNEQFF | TGTGCCAGCAGCTTATACAGTTTCAATGAGCAGTTCTTC
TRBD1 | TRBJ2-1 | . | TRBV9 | CASGADRGRNEQFF | TGTGCCAGTGGGGCGGACAGGGGGCGAAATGAGCAGTTCTTC
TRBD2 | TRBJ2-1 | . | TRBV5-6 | CASSSSLRGGNNEQFF | TGTGCCAGCAGTTCCTCGCTGCGGGGGGGGAACAATGAGCAGTTCTTC
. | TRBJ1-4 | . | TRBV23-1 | CASSQSRTYFNEKLFF | TGCGCCAGCAGTCAATCCAGAACATATTTTAATGAAAAACTGTTTTTT
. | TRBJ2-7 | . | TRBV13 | CASSLAGPNEQYF | TGTGCCAGCAGCTTAGCAGGTCCTAACGAGCAGTACTTC
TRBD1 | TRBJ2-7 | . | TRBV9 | CASSEGTGDSYEQYF | TGTGCCAGCAGCGAAGGGACAGGGGACTCCTACGAGCAGTACTTC
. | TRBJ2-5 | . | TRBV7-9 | CASSLAGRGETQYF | TGTGCCAGCAGCTTAGCAGGGCGGGGAGAGACCCAGTACTTC
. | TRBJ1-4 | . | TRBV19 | CASSIADREGVEEKLFF | TGTGCCAGTAGTATTGCGGATCGTGAGGGGGTGGAGGAAAAACTGTTTTTT
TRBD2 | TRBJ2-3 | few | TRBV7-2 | CASSPGLAVTDTQYF | TGTGCCAGCAGCCCAGGACTAGCGGTCACAGATACGCAGTATTTT
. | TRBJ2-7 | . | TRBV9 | CASSEGTHEQYF | TGTGCCAGCAGCGAGGGGACACACGAGCAGTACTTC
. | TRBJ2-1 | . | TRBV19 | CASSIYQPSYNEQFF | TGTGCCAGTAGTATTTATCAACCTTCCTACAATGAGCAGTTCTTC
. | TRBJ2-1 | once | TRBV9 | CASSQGKYNEQFF | TGTGCCAGCAGCCAAGGGAAGTACAATGAGCAGTTCTTC
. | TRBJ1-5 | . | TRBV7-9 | CASSSTTGDNQPQHF | TGTGCCAGCAGCTCGACAACGGGGGACAATCAGCCCCAGCATTTT
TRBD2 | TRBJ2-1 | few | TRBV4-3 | CASSQVGTRSHNEQFF | TGCGCCAGCAGCCAAGTGGGGACTAGAAGTCACAATGAGCAGTTCTTC
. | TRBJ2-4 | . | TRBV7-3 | CASSVRLAKNIQYF | TGTGCCAGCAGCGTCAGACTAGCCAAAAACATTCAGTACTTC
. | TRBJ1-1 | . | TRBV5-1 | CASSLALQGGTEAFF | TGCGCCAGCAGCTTGGCACTCCAAGGCGGCACTGAAGCTTTCTTT
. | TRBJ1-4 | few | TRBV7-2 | CASRPGRGSSEKLFF | TGTGCCAGCAGGCCCGGCAGGGGATCTTCCGAAAAACTGTTTTTT
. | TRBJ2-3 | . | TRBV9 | CASSFRGTAGDTQYF | TGTGCCAGCAGCTTCCGCGGGACGGCTGGGGATACGCAGTATTTT
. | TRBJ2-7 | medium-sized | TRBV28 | CASSLRHSTYEQYF | TGTGCCAGCAGTTTACGGCACTCCACCTACGAGCAGTACTTC
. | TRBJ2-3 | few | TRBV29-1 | CSVEVLRDLNPFTDTQYF | TGCAGCGTTGAAGTACTCCGGGATCTCAACCCATTCACAGATACGCAGTATTTT
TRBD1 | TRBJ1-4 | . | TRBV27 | CASSLQGAAANEKLFF | TGTGCCAGCAGTTTACAGGGGGCGGCAGCTAATGAAAAACTGTTTTTT
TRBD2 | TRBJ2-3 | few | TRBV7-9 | CASSLSLAGEGDTQYF | TGTGCCAGCAGCTTATCACTAGCGGGAGAGGGAGATACGCAGTATTTT
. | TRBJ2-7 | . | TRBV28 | CASSGTEGSRNSYEQYF | TGTGCCAGCAGTGGTACGGAGGGTTCGCGGAACTCCTACGAGCAGTACTTC
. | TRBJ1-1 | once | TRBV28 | CASSPPGFTEAFF | TGTGCCAGCAGTCCTCCAGGGTTCACTGAAGCTTTCTTT
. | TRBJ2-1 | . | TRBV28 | CASSFSYEQFF | TGTGCCAGCAGTTTTAGCTATGAGCAGTTCTTC
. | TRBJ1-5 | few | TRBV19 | CATHRQFGGQPQHF | TGTGCCACCCATAGACAGTTCGGAGGGCAGCCCCAGCATTTT
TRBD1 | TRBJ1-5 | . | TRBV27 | CASSQGGWVNQPQHF | TGTGCCAGCAGCCAAGGGGGCTGGGTCAATCAGCCCCAGCATTTT